This T cell receptor (beta chain) was observed in a study of T cells in Graves' hyperthyroidism and ophthalmopathy (dated by TCRdb to between 2017 and 2020). Study-level background: Peripheral blood was sampled at the time of initial diagnosis, prior to any treatment. TCR V-J signatures able to tell the groups apart were searched for in a discovery cohort of more than 90 patients, of whom more than 40 had Graves' ophthalmopathy and some 60 had stable Graves' hyperthyroidism. An independent validation cohort of 18 to 20 hyperthyroidism patients and 17 patients who later progressed to ophthalmopathy tested prospective prediction of ophthalmopathy. The 100 discovery patients were randomly split 7:3 into training and test sets. In addition, the study compared T-cell repertoires in thyroid tissue and in blood from several Graves' hyperthyroidism patients. After blood sampling, hyperthyroidism patients were treated with methimazole at a starting dose of 30 mg daily, and ophthalmopathy patients were treated with high-dose intravenous methylprednisolone. The paper reports TCR Vbeta CDR3 sequencing of over 130 peripheral blood samples: over 40 ophthalmopathy, 75 to 80 hyperthyroidism and roughly 17 progressor patients. Study-wide conclusions, independent of this receptor: A model built on a 13 V-J signature distinguished ophthalmopathy from stable hyperthyroidism, reaching around 88% sensitivity and around 81% specificity in cross-validation and 80%/75% in testing. In validation, progression to ophthalmopathy was predicted by the model with approximately 67% sensitivity and around 76% specificity, a median of approximately 7.1 months before onset. No statistical method was used to fix the sample size in advance, and group allocation was not hidden from the investigators. Most expanded thyroid clonotypes (frequency above 0.001) were also found in blood, which suggests that blood repertoires may mirror thyroid immune responses.

Amplification of TCR beta CDR3 regions was carried out from RNA transcripts. A first-round RT-PCR of the TCR CDR3 used the HTBI primer set with the Qiagen OneStep RT-PCR kit. The libraries were constructed in a second round of multiplex PCR and then size-selected and purified. The libraries were sequenced on an Illumina HiSeq2000 using paired-end 100 bp reads. In the paper's pipeline: SOAPnuke was used to process the raw data, throwing out any read that contained adapters or uncalled bases, had a mean Phred below 15, or lacked an exact constant-primer or identifier match. High-quality paired reads were merged using COPE v1.2.5, and each unique nucleotide sequence was defined as a clonotype. MiTCR v1.1 was used to align the clonotypes against IMGT TRBV, TRBD and TRBJ reference segments. Only V-J combinations with frequency above 0.0001, covering about 99% of repertoires, were analysed. A TCS score was defined as the ratio of F50 (clonal expansion) to E x V (chaos), with BLOSUM62-based TCRdist applied between CDR3 peptides within each V-J. Welch's t-statistics and random forest reduced roughly 530 V-J features to about 13, which were used in a naive Bayes classifier (R e1071). TCRdb itself trimmed the public reads at Q25 with fastp, ran MiXCR and retained productive beta chains. Every distinct CDR3 protein forms one entry, paired with its most common genes and DNA. The V and J calls and clone size come from TCRdb's table, not from the authors' own analysis. The sample table shows under 300,000 distinct CDR3 sequences, and 10% to 15% are seen once. The ten biggest clones cover 7.5% to 8% of the sample.

The germline V gene encodes CDR1 MNHEY and CDR2 SMNVEV (reference sequence). The junction shows trimming of 6 bases on V and 3 bases on J, plus 17 bases between the germline ends. Spanning cysteine to phenylalanine, the CDR3 consists of 15 amino acids. The sequence is cut down to CDR3 DNA, 45 bases in frame from base 1. This clonotype has at least ten counts. Its antigen has not been determined. One base away there is no much larger clone; base qualities are not given. Hyperthyroidism patients were aged 18 to 65 years and newly diagnosed, with disease duration of less than 2 months. Patients with uncontrolled infections, other autoimmune diseases, pregnancy or lactation were excluded. Diagnoses were based on clinical symptoms, serum thyroxine and TRAb, thyroid ultrasound and orbital computed tomography. Blood from progressor patients was collected at the time of first diagnosis with hyperthyroidism, before any ophthalmopathy symptoms had appeared. PBMCs were separated from roughly 9.3 ml of fresh peripheral blood using Ficoll-Paque density gradient centrifugation. Progressor patients were initially diagnosed with Graves' hyperthyroidism and developed ophthalmopathy during follow-up. Total RNA was extracted using Trizol reagent, and RNA quality was assessed on an Agilent 2100 Bioanalyzer.

This receptor was obtained from a woman aged 25 to 39 with Graves' hyperthyroidism that later progressed to Graves' ophthalmopathy. Sequences were obtained from blood. Recombination linked TRBV27 to TRBJ1-1, with a tentative D gene TRBD1 over 5 matching bases. The CDR3 reads CASSPPPDTYTEAFF. Here is the DNA: TGTGCCAGCAGCCCCCCCCCGGACACCTACACTGAAGCTTTCTTT.